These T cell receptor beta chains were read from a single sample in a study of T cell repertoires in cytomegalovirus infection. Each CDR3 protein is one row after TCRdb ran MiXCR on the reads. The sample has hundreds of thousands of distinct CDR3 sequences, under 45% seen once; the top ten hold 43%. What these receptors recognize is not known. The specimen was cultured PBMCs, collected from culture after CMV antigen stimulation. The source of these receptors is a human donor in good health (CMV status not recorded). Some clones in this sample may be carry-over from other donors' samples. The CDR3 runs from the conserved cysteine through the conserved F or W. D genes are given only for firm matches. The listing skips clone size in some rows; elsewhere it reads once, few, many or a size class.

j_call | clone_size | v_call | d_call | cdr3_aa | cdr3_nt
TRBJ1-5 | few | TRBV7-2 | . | CASTPGARDQPQHF | TGTGCCAGCACCCCGGGGGCGAGGGATCAGCCCCAGCATTTT
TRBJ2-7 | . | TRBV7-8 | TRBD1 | CASRRDRRSEQYF | TGTGCCAGCAGGAGGGACAGGCGAAGCGAGCAGTACTTC
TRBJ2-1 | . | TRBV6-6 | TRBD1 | CASSIQGGNEQFF | TGTGCCAGCAGTATACAGGGGGGCAATGAGCAGTTCTTC
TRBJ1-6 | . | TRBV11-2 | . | CASSPRAQGANSPLHF | TGTGCCAGCAGCCCTCGAGCCCAGGGCGCCAATTCACCCCTCCACTTT
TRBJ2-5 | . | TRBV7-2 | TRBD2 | CASSLTSGRETQYF | TGTGCCAGCAGCTTGACTAGCGGGAGAGAGACCCAGTACTTC
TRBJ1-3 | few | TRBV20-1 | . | CSARVESYSGNTIYF | TGCAGTGCTAGAGTGGAGAGCTACTCTGGAAACACCATATATTTT
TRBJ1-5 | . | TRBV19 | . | CASSMSGAYSNQPQHF | TGTGCCAGTAGTATGTCTGGGGCCTATAGCAATCAGCCCCAGCATTTT
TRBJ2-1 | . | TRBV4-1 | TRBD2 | CASSQGLAGRGEQFF | TGCGCCAGCAGCCAAGGACTAGCGGGTCGAGGTGAGCAGTTCTTC
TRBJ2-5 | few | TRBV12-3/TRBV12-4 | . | CASSLLVGETQYF | TGTGCCAGCAGCCTCCTAGTGGGGGAGACCCAGTACTTC
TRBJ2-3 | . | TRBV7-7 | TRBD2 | CASSPWDGGRDTQYF | TGTGCCAGCAGCCCCTGGGACGGGGGGAGAGATACGCAGTATTTT
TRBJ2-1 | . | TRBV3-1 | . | CASSPPLGGNHSYNEQFF | TGTGCCAGCAGCCCGCCCCTTGGTGGAAACCACTCCTACAATGAGCAGTTCTTC
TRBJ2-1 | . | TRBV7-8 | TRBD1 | CASSLAKPGGYNEQFF | TGTGCCAGCAGCTTAGCGAAGCCAGGGGGCTACAATGAGCAGTTCTTC
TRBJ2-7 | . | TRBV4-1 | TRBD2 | CASSQVGLAVREQYF | TGCGCCAGCAGCCAAGTTGGACTAGCGGTTCGGGAGCAGTACTTC
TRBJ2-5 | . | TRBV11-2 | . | CASSLESYREETQYF | TGTGCCAGCAGCTTAGAGTCTTACAGGGAGGAGACCCAGTACTTC
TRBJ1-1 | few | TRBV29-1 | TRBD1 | CSAKDRRTEAFF | TGCAGCGCGAAGGACAGGCGCACTGAAGCTTTCTTT
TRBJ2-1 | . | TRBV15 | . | CATSPRGDSLLYSYNEQFF | TGTGCCACCAGCCCCAGGGGGGACAGTCTCCTTTACTCCTACAATGAGCAGTTCTTC
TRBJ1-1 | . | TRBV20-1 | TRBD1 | CSASGQGRGLFEAFF | TGCAGTGCTAGTGGACAGGGTCGGGGTCTCTTTGAAGCTTTCTTT
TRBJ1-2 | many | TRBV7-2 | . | CASSPGRVGGYTF | TGTGCCAGCAGCCCAGGGAGGGTGGGCGGCTACACCTTC
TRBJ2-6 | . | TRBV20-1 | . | CSASPPGGSGANVLTF | TGCAGTGCTTCCCCACCCGGGGGCTCTGGGGCCAACGTCCTGACTTTC
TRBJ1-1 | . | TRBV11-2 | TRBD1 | CASSSTGTVNTEAFF | TGTGCCAGCAGCTCCACCGGGACAGTGAACACTGAAGCTTTCTTT
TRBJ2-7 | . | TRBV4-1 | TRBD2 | CASSLWRGGTKGEQYF | TGCGCCAGCAGCCTTTGGAGGGGAGGGACCAAGGGGGAGCAGTACTTC
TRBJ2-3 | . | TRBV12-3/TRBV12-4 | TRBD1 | CASSQGTGSEDTQYF | TGTGCCAGCAGCCAAGGGACAGGGTCGGAAGATACGCAGTATTTT
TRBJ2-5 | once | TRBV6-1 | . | CATRRGTQETQYF | TGTGCCACCCGCCGGGGGACGCAAGAGACCCAGTACTTC